This T cell receptor beta chain was sequenced for a study of blood T cell repertoires in COVID-19. Study information: The cDNA or gDNA used as material had been derived from T cells, B-cell-depleted T cells, or PBMCs.

Repertoires were generated with immunoSEQ multiplex PCR, while TCRdb's copy carries only in-frame clones and drops some. The top ten hold about 6.3% of the sample, which has approximately 100,000 clones, approximately 88% seen once. This CDR3 region has 18 residues. J was trimmed by 6 bases and V by 9 bases; bases with no gene match: 21. Per germline, CDR1 KGHDR and CDR2 SFDVKD. Specimen: peripheral blood. The TCR originated in a woman aged 60-75 years with acute or convalescent COVID-19. The chain uses TRBV24-1 and TRBJ1-2; 10 bases fit TRBD1. The CDR3 loop reads CATSEAGTGVLGYNGYTF. In DNA, the CDR3 is TGTGCCACCTCCGAGGCTGGGACAGGGGTCTTAGGGTATAATGGCTACACCTTC.